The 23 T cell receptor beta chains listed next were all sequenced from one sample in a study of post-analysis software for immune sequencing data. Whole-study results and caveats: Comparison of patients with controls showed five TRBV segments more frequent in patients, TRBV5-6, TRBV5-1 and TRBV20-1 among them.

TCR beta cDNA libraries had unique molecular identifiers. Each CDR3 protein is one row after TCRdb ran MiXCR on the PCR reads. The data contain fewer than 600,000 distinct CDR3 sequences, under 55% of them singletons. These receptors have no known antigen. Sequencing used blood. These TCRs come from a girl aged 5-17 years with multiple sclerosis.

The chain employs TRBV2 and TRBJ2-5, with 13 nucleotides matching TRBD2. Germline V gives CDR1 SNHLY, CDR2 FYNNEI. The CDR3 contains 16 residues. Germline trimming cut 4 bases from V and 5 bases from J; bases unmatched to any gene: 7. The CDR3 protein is CASSGSTSGRSETQYF. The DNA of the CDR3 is TGTGCCAGCAGTGGTTCGACTAGCGGGAGGTCGGAGACCCAGTACTTC.

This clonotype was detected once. The CDR3 sequence: CASSLAGGVEQFF. CDR3 DNA: TGTGCCAGCAGTCTAGCGGGAGGGGTGGAGCAGTTCTTC. The chain joins TRBV6-1 to TRBJ2-1; TRBD2 matches at 12 bases. This CDR3 is 13 amino acids long. V was clipped by 5 bases and J by 10 bases; unmatched bases: 3. From germline, CDR1 is MNHNS and CDR2 SASEGT.

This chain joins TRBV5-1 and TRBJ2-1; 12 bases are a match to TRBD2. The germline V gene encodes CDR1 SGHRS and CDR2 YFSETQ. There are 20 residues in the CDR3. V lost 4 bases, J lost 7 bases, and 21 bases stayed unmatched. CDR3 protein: CASSPVRQRLAGALLNEQFF. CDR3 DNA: TGCGCCAGCAGCCCGGTGAGACAGAGACTAGCGGGAGCCCTATTAAATGAGCAGTTCTTC.

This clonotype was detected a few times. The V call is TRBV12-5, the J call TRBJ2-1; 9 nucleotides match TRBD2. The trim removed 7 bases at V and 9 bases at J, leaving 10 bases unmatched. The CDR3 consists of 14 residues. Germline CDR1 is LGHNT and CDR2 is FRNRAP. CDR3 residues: CASASGVAGVEQFF. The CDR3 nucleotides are TGTGCTAGTGCCTCCGGGGTAGCGGGAGTTGAGCAGTTCTTC.

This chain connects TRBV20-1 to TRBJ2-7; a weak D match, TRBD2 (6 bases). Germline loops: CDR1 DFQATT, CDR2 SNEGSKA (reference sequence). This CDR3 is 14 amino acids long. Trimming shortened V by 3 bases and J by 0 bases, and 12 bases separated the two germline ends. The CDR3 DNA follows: TGCAGTGCTAGCCGAGCGGGCTCCTCCTACGAGCAGTACTTC. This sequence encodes CSASRAGSSYEQYF.

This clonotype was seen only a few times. The CDR3 is CASSLKGFDAETQYF. The CDR3 nucleotides read TGTGCCAGCAGTTTAAAGGGTTTTGACGCGGAGACCCAGTACTTC. The chain joins TRBV27 to TRBJ2-5; no reliable D call. The CDR3 contains 15 residues. Germline CDR1 MNHEY, CDR2 SMNVEV (reference sequence). V was cut by 2 bases and J by 5 bases, with 15 bases left in between.

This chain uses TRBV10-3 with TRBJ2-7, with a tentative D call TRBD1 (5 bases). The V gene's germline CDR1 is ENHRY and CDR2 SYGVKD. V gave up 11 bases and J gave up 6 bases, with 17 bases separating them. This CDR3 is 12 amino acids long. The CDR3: CARRQGFSEQYF. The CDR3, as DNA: TGTGCCCGCCGGCAGGGTTTTTCCGAGCAGTACTTC.

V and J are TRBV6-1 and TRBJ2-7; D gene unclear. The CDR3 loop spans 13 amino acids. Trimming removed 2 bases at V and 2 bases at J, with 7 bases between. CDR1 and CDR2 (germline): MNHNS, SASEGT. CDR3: CASSELLTYEQYF. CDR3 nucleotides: TGTGCCAGCAGTGAATTATTGACCTACGAGCAGTACTTC.

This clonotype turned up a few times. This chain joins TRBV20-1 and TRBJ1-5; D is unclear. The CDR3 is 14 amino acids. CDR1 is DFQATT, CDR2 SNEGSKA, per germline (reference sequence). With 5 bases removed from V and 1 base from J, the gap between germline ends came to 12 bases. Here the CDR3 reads CSAGVAVSNQPQHF. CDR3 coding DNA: TGCAGTGCTGGGGTGGCAGTCAGCAATCAGCCCCAGCATTTT.

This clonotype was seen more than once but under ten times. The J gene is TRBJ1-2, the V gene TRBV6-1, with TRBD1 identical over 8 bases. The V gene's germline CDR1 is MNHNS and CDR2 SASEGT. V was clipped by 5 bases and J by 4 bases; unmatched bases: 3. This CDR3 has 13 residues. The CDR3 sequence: CASSRDRSYGYTF. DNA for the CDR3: TGTGCCAGCAGTCGGGACAGGTCCTATGGCTACACCTTC.

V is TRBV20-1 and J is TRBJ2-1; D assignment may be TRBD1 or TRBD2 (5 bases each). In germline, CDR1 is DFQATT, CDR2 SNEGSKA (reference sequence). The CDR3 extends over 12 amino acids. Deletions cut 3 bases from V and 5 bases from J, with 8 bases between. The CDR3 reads CSARTGHNEQFF. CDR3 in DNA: TGCAGTGCTAGGACGGGGCACAATGAGCAGTTCTTC.

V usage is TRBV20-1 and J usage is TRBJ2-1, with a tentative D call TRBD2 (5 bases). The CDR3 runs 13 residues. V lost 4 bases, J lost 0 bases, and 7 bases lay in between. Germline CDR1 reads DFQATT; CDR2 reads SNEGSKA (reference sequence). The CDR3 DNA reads TGCAGTGCTACCGGGGTCTCCTACAATGAGCAGTTCTTC. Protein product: CSATGVSYNEQFF.

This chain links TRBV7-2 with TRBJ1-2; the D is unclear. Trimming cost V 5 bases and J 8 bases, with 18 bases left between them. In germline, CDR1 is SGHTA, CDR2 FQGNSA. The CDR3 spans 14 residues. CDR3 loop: CASSLSETKGGYTF. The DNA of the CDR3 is TGTGCCAGCAGCCTTTCTGAGACAAAGGGCGGCTACACCTTC.

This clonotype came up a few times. The CDR3 bases are TGTGCCAGCAGTTTCGGGGATGCGTATTCTTACACCTTC. It codes for CASSFGDAYSYTF. The chain employs TRBV12-3 or TRBV12-4 and TRBJ1-2; D ambiguous. Between the trimmed V and J ends, which lost 3 bases and 11 bases, there was a span of 16 bases. The CDR3 is made up of 13 amino acids.

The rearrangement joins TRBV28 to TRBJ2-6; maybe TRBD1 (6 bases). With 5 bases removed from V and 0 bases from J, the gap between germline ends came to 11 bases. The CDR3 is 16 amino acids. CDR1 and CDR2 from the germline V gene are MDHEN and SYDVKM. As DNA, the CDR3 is TGTGCCAGCAGTGGCAGGACAGCCTCTGGGGCCAACGTCCTGACTTTC. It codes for CASSGRTASGANVLTF.

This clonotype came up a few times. The CDR3 is CASSPGTGGPQYGYTF. CDR3 nucleotides: TGTGCCAGCAGCCCCGGGACAGGGGGCCCACAGTATGGCTACACCTTC. This chain links TRBV7-9 with TRBJ1-2; 12 positions match TRBD1. Germline V CDR1 and CDR2: SEHNR, FQNEAQ (reference sequence). The V segment lost 5 bases and the J segment 5 bases; nucleotides outside the gene matches: 9. The CDR3 runs 16 residues.

CDR3 sequence: CASSYGASDRAANNSPLHF. Here the CDR3 DNA reads TGTGCCAGCAGTTACGGAGCGTCGGACAGGGCGGCTAATAATTCACCCCTCCACTTT. The chain carries TRBV6-5 and TRBJ1-6, with 8 bases aligning to TRBD1. The V gene end was trimmed by 2 bases and the J gene end by 5 bases; junction bases not matched to a gene: 14. There are 19 residues in the CDR3. From germline, CDR1 is MNHEY and CDR2 SVGAGI.

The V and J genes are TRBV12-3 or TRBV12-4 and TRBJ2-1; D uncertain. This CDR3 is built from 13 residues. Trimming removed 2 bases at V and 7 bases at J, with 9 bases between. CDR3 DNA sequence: TGTGCCAGCAGTTTAATAGGAATTAATGAGCAGTTCTTC. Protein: CASSLIGINEQFF.

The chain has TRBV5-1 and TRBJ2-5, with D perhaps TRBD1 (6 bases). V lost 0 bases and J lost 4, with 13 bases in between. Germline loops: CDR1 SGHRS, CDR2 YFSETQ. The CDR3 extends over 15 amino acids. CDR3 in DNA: TGCGCCAGCAGCTTGGGAACAGGGAGCGGAGAGACCCAGTACTTC. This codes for CASSLGTGSGETQYF.

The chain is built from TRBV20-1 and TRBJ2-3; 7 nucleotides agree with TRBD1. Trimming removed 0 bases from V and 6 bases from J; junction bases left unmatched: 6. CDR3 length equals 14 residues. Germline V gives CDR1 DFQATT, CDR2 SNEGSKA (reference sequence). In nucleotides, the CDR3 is TGCAGTGCTAGAGATCAGGGGGTTGACGATACGCAGTATTTT. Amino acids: CSARDQGVDDTQYF.

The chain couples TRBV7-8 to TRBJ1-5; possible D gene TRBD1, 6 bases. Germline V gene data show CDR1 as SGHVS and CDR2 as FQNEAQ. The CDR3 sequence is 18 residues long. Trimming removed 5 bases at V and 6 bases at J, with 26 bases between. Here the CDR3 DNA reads TGTGCCAGCAGCCTCGGTCTGGTAAAGGGGGGCGGTAGTCAGCCCCAGCATTTT. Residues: CASSLGLVKGGGSQPQHF. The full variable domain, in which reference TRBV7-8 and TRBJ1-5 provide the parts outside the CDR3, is GAGVSQSPRYKVAKRGQDVALRCDPISGHVSLFWYQQALGQGPEFLTYFQNEAQLDKSGLPSDRFFAERPEGSVSTLKIQRTQQEDSAVYLCASSLGLVKGGGSQPQHFGDGTRLSIL.

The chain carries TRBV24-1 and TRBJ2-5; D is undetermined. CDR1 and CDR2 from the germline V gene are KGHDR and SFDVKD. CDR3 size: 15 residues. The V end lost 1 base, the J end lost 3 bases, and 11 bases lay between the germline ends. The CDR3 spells CATSDFLGKEETQYF. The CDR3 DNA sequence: TGTGCCACCAGTGATTTTTTGGGGAAAGAAGAGACCCAGTACTTC.

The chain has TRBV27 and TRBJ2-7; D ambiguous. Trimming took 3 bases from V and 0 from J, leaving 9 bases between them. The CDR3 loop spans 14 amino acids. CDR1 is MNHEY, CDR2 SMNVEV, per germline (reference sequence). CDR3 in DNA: TGTGCCAGCAGTTTGATGGGGTTCTCCTACGAGCAGTACTTC. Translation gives CASSLMGFSYEQYF.